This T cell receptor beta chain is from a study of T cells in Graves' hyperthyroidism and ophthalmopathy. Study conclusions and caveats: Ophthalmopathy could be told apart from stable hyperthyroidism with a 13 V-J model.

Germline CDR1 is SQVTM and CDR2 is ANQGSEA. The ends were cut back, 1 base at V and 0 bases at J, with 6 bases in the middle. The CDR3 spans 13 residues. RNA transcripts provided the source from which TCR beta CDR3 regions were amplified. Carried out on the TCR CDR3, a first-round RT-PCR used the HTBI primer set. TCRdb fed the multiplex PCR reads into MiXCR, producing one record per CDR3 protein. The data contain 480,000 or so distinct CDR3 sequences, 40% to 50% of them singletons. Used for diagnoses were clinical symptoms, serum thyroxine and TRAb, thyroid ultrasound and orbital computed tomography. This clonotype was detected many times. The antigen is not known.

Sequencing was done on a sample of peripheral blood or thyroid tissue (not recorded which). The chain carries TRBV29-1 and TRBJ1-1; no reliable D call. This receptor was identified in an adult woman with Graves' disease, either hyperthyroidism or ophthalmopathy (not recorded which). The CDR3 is CSVEGHLNTEAFF. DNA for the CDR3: TGCAGCGTTGAAGGGCATCTGAACACTGAAGCTTTCTTT.